One and the same sample provided the 27 T cell receptor beta chains below, sequenced in a study of T cells after posttransplantation cyclophosphamide. Using immunoSEQ multiplex PCR, the repertoire was profiled, and TCRdb retains in-frame clones only, with some absent. The sample yields tens of thousands of clones, about 93% seen once. Sequencing was performed on PBMCs. Receptors originate from a woman in her 30s in good health and a related stem cell transplant donor.

The chain joins TRBV11-3 to TRBJ2-2; 11 nucleotides match TRBD1. Germline V gene data show CDR1 as SGHNT and CDR2 as YENEEA. Trimming took 5 bases from V and 3 from J; bases not matched to a gene: 5. The CDR3 sequence is 16 residues long. The DNA for the CDR3 is TGTGCCAGCAGCCCCGGGACAGGGGGGTACACCGGGGAGCTGTTTTTT. Amino acid sequence: CASSPGTGGYTGELFF.

This clone was seen only once. The V call is TRBV5-5, the J call TRBJ2-5; D remains unclear. Trimming left V 1 base short and J 5 bases short, with 12 bases between. Germline-derived CDR1 and CDR2 are SGHKS and YYEKEE (reference sequence). The CDR3 extends over 14 amino acids. Here the CDR3 reads CASSLRSQVETQYF. CDR3 nucleotide sequence: TGTGCCAGCAGCTTGAGATCCCAGGTGGAGACCCAGTACTTC.

The chain employs TRBV27 and TRBJ2-7; 7 positions match TRBD1. Germline trimming cut 3 bases from V and 4 bases from J; bases unmatched to any gene: 6. Germline values: CDR1 MNHEY, CDR2 SMNVEV (reference sequence). The CDR3 has 14 amino acids. The CDR3 nucleotides are TGTGCCAGCAGTTTTATGAGGGGGCAGTACGAGCAGTACTTC. It encodes CASSFMRGQYEQYF.

This clone turned up a few times. The chain employs TRBV19 and TRBJ1-2; 7 bases agree with TRBD1. The CDR3 is made up of 14 amino acids. After removal of 6 bases from V and 5 bases from J, the junction contained 9 bases not matched to a gene. Germline V gives CDR1 LNHDA, CDR2 SQIVND (reference sequence). Here the CDR3 DNA reads TGTGCCAGTAGGTCAACAGGGGACGGGTATGGCTACACCTTC. Translation: CASRSTGDGYGYTF.

The chain has TRBV5-4 and TRBJ2-1; D remains ambiguous. Germline CDR1 reads SGHNT; CDR2 reads YYREEE (reference sequence). The V end was cut by 2 bases, the J end by 11 bases, with 8 bases between. The CDR3 is made up of 11 amino acids. CDR3 in amino acids: CASSFGSKQFF. The CDR3 DNA reads TGTGCCAGCAGCTTTGGTAGCAAGCAGTTCTTC. Supplemented by reference TRBV5-4 and TRBJ2-1, the full variable domain reads ETGVTQSPTHLIKTRGQQVTLRCSSQSGHNTVSWYQQALGQGPQFIFQYYREEENGRGNFPPRFSGLQFPNYSSELNVNALELDDSALYLCASSFGSKQFFGPGTRLTVL.

The chain links TRBV6-5 to TRBJ1-2, with a possible D match to TRBD1 (6 bases). Germline-derived CDR1 and CDR2 are MNHEY and SVGAGI. With 6 bases removed from V and 3 bases from J, the gap between germline ends came to 11 bases. This CDR3 is built from 13 residues. CDR3 sequence: CASRRTADYGYTF. DNA of the CDR3: TGTGCCAGCAGACGGACAGCGGACTATGGCTACACCTTC.

The chain combines TRBV28 with TRBJ1-2; a weak D match, TRBD1 (6 bases). CDR3 length equals 12 residues. Trimming took off 6 bases at V and 12 bases at J, with 17 bases between the two ends. CDR1 MDHEN and CDR2 SYDVKM come from the germline V gene. The CDR3 loop reads CASSYDRLVHTF. CDR3 nucleotide sequence: TGTGCCAGCAGCTACGACAGGCTGGTCCACACCTTC.

This chain uses TRBV5-6 with TRBJ2-7, with no clear D. Trimming left V 7 bases short and J 4 bases short, with 12 bases between. CDR3 size: 12 residues. CDR1 is SGHDT, CDR2 YYEEEE, per germline. CDR3 sequence (DNA): TGTGCCAGCTCCCAATCCCGGTACGAGCAGTACTTC. Translated, it gives CASSQSRYEQYF.

The V and J genes are TRBV9 and TRBJ1-3, with unresolved D. The ends were cut back, 4 bases at V and 4 bases at J, with 15 bases in the middle. Germline V lookup: CDR1 SGDLS, CDR2 YYNGEE. This CDR3 has 15 residues. The CDR3 DNA is TGTGCCAGCAGCCCCCAACGAGGAGGGGGAAACACCATATATTTT. It codes for CASSPQRGGGNTIYF.

The chain joins TRBV6-1 to TRBJ2-7; D possibly corresponds to TRBD2 (5 bases). The CDR3 runs 14 residues. Germline-derived CDR1 and CDR2 are MNHNS and SASEGT. The germline V and J ends were trimmed by 2 bases and 3 bases, with 11 bases remaining between them. CDR3 loop: CASSERTSNYEQYF. DNA of the CDR3: TGTGCCAGCAGTGAAAGGACTTCTAACTACGAGCAGTACTTC.

The chain links TRBV21-1 to TRBJ2-4; the D call in the table, TRBD1, was not verified against the DNA. TRBV21-1 represents a pseudogene. The CDR3 spans 17 residues. In DNA form, the CDR3 reads TGTGCCAGCAGCAAAGTGGTCAGGGTTTTAGCCAAAAACATTCAGTACTTC. Its protein product is CASSKVVRVLAKNIQYF.

In DNA form, the CDR3 reads TGTGCCAGCAGCGTATCCGGGACAGGGTTTAATGAGCAGTTCTTC. This encodes CASSVSGTGFNEQFF. This chain links TRBV7-6 with TRBJ2-1; 9 positions agree with TRBD1. This CDR3 contains 15 residues. The trim removed 5 bases at V and 7 bases at J, leaving 9 bases unmatched. CDR1 is SGHVS and CDR2 is FNYEAQ in the germline V gene. Together with reference TRBV7-6 and TRBJ2-1, the CDR3 gives the full variable domain: GAGVSQSPRYKVTKRGQDVALRCDPISGHVSLYWYRQALGQGPEFLTYFNYEAQQDKSGLPNDRFSAERPEGSISTLTIQRTEQRDSAMYRCASSVSGTGFNEQFFGPGTRLTVL.

The genes are TRBV7-8 and TRBJ2-7, with 9 bases identical to TRBD2. Germline CDR1 SGHVS, CDR2 FQNEAQ. There are 17 residues in the CDR3. The junction had 7 bases not matched to a gene; V was cut back by 1 base and J by 0 bases. CDR3 sequence: CASSLVASGVSSYEQYF. The CDR3 DNA sequence: TGTGCCAGCAGCTTAGTCGCTAGCGGGGTAAGCTCCTACGAGCAGTACTTC.

The chain recombines TRBV19 with TRBJ1-1, with a weak D call TRBD1 (5 bases). V dropped 5 bases and J dropped 2 bases, with 18 bases sitting between them. This CDR3 is 16 amino acids long. The germline V gene encodes CDR1 LNHDA and CDR2 SQIVND (reference sequence). CDR3 amino acids: CASSAERQRPNTEAFF. CDR3 DNA sequence: TGTGCCAGTAGTGCCGAAAGACAGCGCCCAAACACTGAAGCTTTCTTT.

V usage is TRBV13 and J usage is TRBJ1-1, with no clear D. The V gene's germline CDR1 is PRHDT and CDR2 FYEKMQ (reference sequence). Deletions cut 2 bases from V and 6 bases from J, with 10 bases between. The CDR3 has 13 amino acids. The CDR3 DNA is TGTGCCAGCAGCTTACGGCGGGGATCTGAAGCTTTCTTT. Its translation is CASSLRRGSEAFF.

V usage is TRBV7-9 and J usage is TRBJ2-5, with D possibly TRBD1 on 6 matching bases. Looked up from germline, CDR1 is SEHNR and CDR2 is FQNEAQ (reference sequence). V shed 1 base and J shed 8 bases, with 11 bases lying between them. This CDR3 is 13 amino acids long. The CDR3 loop is CASSLDTGITQYF. Here the CDR3 DNA reads TGTGCCAGCAGCTTAGATACAGGGATTACCCAGTACTTC.

The chain uses TRBV7-6 and TRBJ2-1; D is uncertain. This CDR3 region has 13 residues. Trimming cost V 5 bases and J 12 bases, with 17 bases left between them. From germline, CDR1 is SGHVS and CDR2 FNYEAQ. CDR3 DNA sequence: TGTGCCAGCAGCCCGCGTAATACCGGACGGCAGTTCTTC. Its protein is CASSPRNTGRQFF. The variable domain in full, with the rest retrieved from reference TRBV7-6 and TRBJ2-1, is GAGVSQSPRYKVTKRGQDVALRCDPISGHVSLYWYRQALGQGPEFLTYFNYEAQQDKSGLPNDRFSAERPEGSISTLTIQRTEQRDSAMYRCASSPRNTGRQFFGPGTRLTVL.

CDR3 DNA: TGCGCCAGCAGCTTACAGGGCAGCAATGAAAAACTGTTTTTT. It yields the protein CASSLQGSNEKLFF. The genes are TRBV5-1 and TRBJ1-4, with D possibly TRBD1 on 6 matching bases. V lost 2 bases and J lost 5, with 10 bases in between. Germline V CDR1 and CDR2: SGHRS, YFSETQ. This CDR3 is 14 amino acids long.

The chain combines TRBV7-9 with TRBJ2-5, with 9 bases lining up with TRBD1. The CDR3 loop spans 15 amino acids. Germline assignment: CDR1 SEHNR and CDR2 FQNEAQ (reference sequence). V shed 5 bases, J shed 1 base, and the junction held 5 bases outside the gene matches. CDR3 nucleotide sequence: TGTGCCAGCAGCCTAGACAGGGGGACCCAAGAGACCCAGTACTTC. It yields the protein CASSLDRGTQETQYF.

This clone has a handful of counts. The chain employs TRBV7-8 and TRBJ2-1; D is perhaps TRBD1 (6 bases). Germline loops: CDR1 SGHVS, CDR2 FQNEAQ. Trimming removed 4 bases at V and 2 bases at J, with 9 bases between. The CDR3 length is 14 residues. The CDR3 bases are TGTGCCAGCAGCTACAGGGATACCTACAATGAGCAGTTCTTC. Protein product: CASSYRDTYNEQFF.

This rearrangement joins TRBV5-1 to TRBJ2-1; the match to TRBD1 covers 11 bases. The CDR3 has 15 amino acids. Losses at the gene ends were 3 bases for V and 7 bases for J; bases not matched to a gene: 6. Germline-derived CDR1 and CDR2 are SGHRS and YFSETQ. The CDR3 reads CASSWGGQGENEQFF. Written as DNA, the CDR3 is TGCGCCAGCAGCTGGGGGGGACAGGGGGAAAATGAGCAGTTCTTC. Full variable domain (remainder filled in from reference TRBV5-1 and TRBJ2-1): KAGVTQTPRYLIKTRGQQVTLSCSPISGHRSVSWYQQTPGQGLQFLFEYFSETQRNKGNFPGRFSGRQFSNSRSEMNVSTLELGDSALYLCASSWGGQGENEQFFGPGTRLTVL.

The chain carries TRBV7-2 and TRBJ1-3; D is unclear. The V end lost 5 bases, the J end lost 3 bases, and 8 bases lay between the germline ends. The germline gives CDR1 SGHTA, CDR2 FQGNSA. This CDR3 spans 13 amino acids. The CDR3 sequence: CASSPGGGNTIYF. CDR3 coding DNA: TGTGCCAGCAGCCCAGGTGGTGGAAACACCATATATTTT.

The V gene is TRBV19, the J gene TRBJ1-1; TRBD1 aligns across 7 bases. CDR1 and CDR2 (germline): LNHDA, SQIVND (reference sequence). Trimming at V came to 6 bases and at J to 1 base, leaving 2 bases not matched to a gene. The CDR3 extends over 13 amino acids. CDR3 protein: CASRTGRNTEAFF. CDR3 DNA sequence: TGTGCCAGTAGGACAGGGCGGAACACTGAAGCTTTCTTT.

The rearrangement joins TRBV10-3 to TRBJ2-2; no firm D call. Trimming left V 8 bases short and J 4 bases short, with 14 bases between. This CDR3 contains 14 residues. The germline V gene has CDR1 ENHRY and CDR2 SYGVKD. CDR3 DNA sequence: TGTGCCATCGGGGTCCCCACGACCACCGGGGAGCTGTTTTTT. The encoded protein is CAIGVPTTTGELFF.

This chain connects TRBV28 to TRBJ2-1; D gene unclear. Germline V gives CDR1 MDHEN, CDR2 SYDVKM. The V end was cut by 6 bases, the J end by 5 bases, with 8 bases between. The CDR3 consists of 12 residues. The CDR3 sequence is CASRGSNNEQFF. CDR3 sequence (DNA): TGTGCCAGCAGGGGATCTAACAATGAGCAGTTCTTC.

The rearrangement links TRBV13 to TRBJ1-6, with 9 positions matching TRBD1. This CDR3 contains 15 residues. V dropped 5 bases and J dropped 3; count of bases not matched to a gene: 2. In germline, CDR1 is PRHDT, CDR2 FYEKMQ (reference sequence). The CDR3 DNA reads TGTGCCAGCAGCCGGGGACAGGGCTATAATTCACCCCTCCACTTT. It yields the protein CASSRGQGYNSPLHF.

This clone has just one count. This chain connects TRBV10-1 to TRBJ2-1; the match to TRBD2 covers 9 bases. Germline values: CDR1 WNHNN, CDR2 SYGVQD (reference sequence). This CDR3 is built from 15 residues. J lost 5 bases, V lost 2 bases, and 4 bases had no gene match. The DNA of the CDR3 is TGCGCCAGCAGTGAGAGGACTAGCGTAAACAATGAGCAGTTCTTC. Translated: CASSERTSVNNEQFF.